The T cell receptor (beta chain) described here comes from a study of blood T cell repertoires in COVID-19. Looking at the study overall: Acute-phase and convalescent COVID-19 samples originated in the United States, Italy and Spain. From T cells, B-cell-depleted T cells, or PBMCs came the material, which was cDNA or gDNA.

Data came from immunoSEQ multiplex PCR; TCRdb stores just in-frame clones and leaves some out. The sample contains around 400,000 clones, roughly 86% of which appear only once. This CDR3 has 16 amino acids. Germline lookup yields CDR1 SGHRS and CDR2 YFSETQ. V gave up 4 bases and J gave up 0 bases, with 11 bases separating them. The TCR originated in a woman aged 55 to 70 with COVID-19, enrolled during active disease. The rearrangement links TRBV5-1 to TRBJ2-6, with D possibly matching TRBD2 (6 bases). The sample consisted of peripheral blood. The CDR3 protein is CASSIGGNSGANVLTF. DNA of the CDR3: TGCGCCAGCAGCATTGGAGGGAACTCTGGGGCCAACGTCCTGACTTTC. The full variable domain, with the rest looked up from reference TRBV5-1 and TRBJ2-6, is KAGVTQTPRYLIKTRGQQVTLSCSPISGHRSVSWYQQTPGQGLQFLFEYFSETQRNKGNFPGRFSGRQFSNSRSEMNVSTLELGDSALYLCASSIGGNSGANVLTFGAGSRLTVL.